These 9 T cell receptor beta chains originate from one sample sequenced in a study of blood T cell repertoires in COVID-19. Clones were sequenced by immunoSEQ multiplex PCR, and TCRdb holds only the in-frame ones, with some missing. Seen here are 150,000 to 190,000 clones, approximately 80% observed once, and the top ten hold nearly 10%. Sample: peripheral blood. The origin of the receptors is a woman aged 50 to 60 with acute or convalescent COVID-19.

The V call is TRBV19, the J call TRBJ2-3; D ambiguous. V was clipped by 5 bases and J by 5 bases, with 11 bases between them. The CDR3 runs to 13 residues. Germline CDR1 and CDR2: LNHDA and SQIVND (reference sequence). CDR3 sequence (DNA): TGTGCCAGTAGTTCGTATAGGAGAGATACGCAGTATTTT. Its translation is CASSSYRRDTQYF.

The V call is TRBV27, the J call TRBJ1-2, with TRBD1 matching over 9 bases. V gave up 8 bases and J gave up 4 bases; unmatched junction bases: 8. CDR1 and CDR2 (germline): MNHEY, SMNVEV (reference sequence). The CDR3 consists of 14 residues. The CDR3 protein is CASGLTGGSYGYTF. CDR3 coding DNA: TGTGCCAGCGGATTAACAGGGGGCAGCTATGGCTACACCTTC.

This clone was seen only once. The V call is TRBV7-2, the J call TRBJ2-7; 12 bases line up with TRBD1. V shed 4 bases, J shed 3 bases, and the junction held 16 bases outside the gene matches. Germline V gene data show CDR1 as SGHTA and CDR2 as FQGNSA. This CDR3 contains 19 residues. The CDR3, as DNA: TGTGCCAGCAGCTCTCAGCCCGGGACAGGGGGCACTCGGGGCTACGAGCAGTACTTC. It codes for CASSSQPGTGGTRGYEQYF.

The V call is TRBV9, the J call TRBJ2-3, with TRBD2 matching 11 bases. The germline V gene has CDR1 SGDLS and CDR2 YYNGEE. The CDR3 runs to 16 residues. V was pared by 0 bases and J by 5 bases, with 5 bases of the junction left unmatched. In DNA form, the CDR3 reads TGTGCCAGCAGCGTAGTAGCGGGGGGGCCGGGAGATACGCAGTATTTT. Its protein product is CASSVVAGGPGDTQYF.

The rearrangement uses TRBV29-1 and TRBJ2-1, with 8 nucleotides matching TRBD2. The V gene end was trimmed by 7 bases and the J gene end by 8 bases; junction bases not matched to a gene: 10. The V gene's germline CDR1 is SQVTM and CDR2 ANQGSEA. The CDR3 contains 13 residues. The CDR3 sequence: CSADGGRPYEQFF. CDR3 nucleotides: TGCAGCGCCGACGGCGGGAGGCCATATGAGCAGTTCTTC.

CDR3: CASSTGQGSNQPQHF. In nucleotides, the CDR3 is TGTGCCAGCAGTACAGGACAGGGGAGCAATCAGCCCCAGCATTTT. The chain recombines TRBV6-5 with TRBJ1-5; 9 bases align to TRBD1. The germline V gene encodes CDR1 MNHEY and CDR2 SVGAGI. The V and J ends lost 5 bases and 1 base, in that order; junction bases with no gene match: 3. The CDR3 has 15 amino acids.

The chain recombines TRBV21-1 with TRBJ1-2. TRBV21-1 is deemed a pseudogene. The CDR3 sequence is 16 residues long. The CDR3 is CASSKSMRFRRGGYTF. The CDR3 DNA reads as TGTGCCAGCAGCAAAAGTATGCGGTTTCGACGCGGAGGCTACACCTTC.

The rearrangement links TRBV28 to TRBJ2-7, with a weak D call TRBD1 (6 bases). Germline V gene sequence: CDR1 MDHEN, CDR2 SYDVKM. The CDR3 has 14 amino acids. Trimming took off 7 bases at V and 0 bases at J, with 13 bases between the two ends. CDR3 region: CASTWDIFSYEQYF. The CDR3 DNA is TGTGCCAGCACCTGGGACATTTTCTCCTACGAGCAGTACTTC. The complete variable domain, with remaining parts taken from reference TRBV28 and TRBJ2-7, reads DVKVTQSSRYLVKRTGEKVFLECVQDMDHENMFWYRQDPGLGLRLIYFSYDVKMKEKGDIPEGYSVSREKKERFSLILESASTNQTSMYLCASTWDIFSYEQYFGPGTRLTVT.

The rearrangement links TRBV6-1 to TRBJ1-2; weak D call: TRBD1 (6 bases). The CDR3 has 14 amino acids. V shed 3 bases and J shed 4 bases, with 12 bases lying between them. Germline CDR1 is MNHNS and CDR2 is SASEGT. CDR3 in amino acids: CASSDRRGGYGYTF. For the CDR3, the DNA is TGTGCCAGCAGTGATAGGAGAGGGGGCTATGGCTACACCTTC.